The 3 T cell receptor beta chains below all came from one sample that was sequenced in a study of blood T cell repertoires in COVID-19. The table came from immunoSEQ multiplex PCR; TCRdb's copy has only in-frame clones and leaves some out. Of about 210,000 clones listed, approximately 78% are singletons. Sequencing was carried out using peripheral blood. These receptors were collected from a woman in her 70s with COVID-19, enrolled during active disease.

The J gene is TRBJ2-1, the V gene TRBV10-1; TRBD2 aligns across 8 bases. Germline V gene data show CDR1 as WNHNN and CDR2 as SYGVQD (reference sequence). With V trimmed by 4 bases and J by 4 bases, 9 bases remained unmatched. The CDR3 extends over 16 amino acids. In DNA, the CDR3 is TGCGCCAGCAGTGGATCACTAGCGGTCGGGTACAATGAGCAGTTCTTC. Amino acids: CASSGSLAVGYNEQFF.

V usage is TRBV28 and J usage is TRBJ1-5; 9 nucleotides align to TRBD1. The CDR3 covers 15 residues. CDR1 MDHEN and CDR2 SYDVKM come from the germline V gene. V dropped 6 bases and J dropped 1; count of bases not matched to a gene: 4. The CDR3: CASRGQGPSNQPQHF. CDR3 bases: TGTGCCAGCAGGGGACAGGGACCGAGCAATCAGCCCCAGCATTTT.

J is TRBJ2-1 and V is TRBV20-1; D is possibly TRBD2 (6 bases). The CDR3 sequence is 11 residues long. Germline V gene sequence: CDR1 DFQATT, CDR2 SNEGSKA (reference sequence). The DNA for the CDR3 is TGCAGCCCGGGAGACTACAATGAGCAGTTCTTC. Protein product: CSPGDYNEQFF.